Each of the 2 T cell receptor beta chains below was sequenced from the same sample in a study of cytomegalovirus exposure and HLA in healthy donors. In the PCR, 60 Vbeta and 13 Jbeta primers were used. Method: immunoSEQ multiplex PCR; TCRdb's copy keeps in-frame clones and lacks some. The sample has 200,000 to 250,000 clones; approximately 84% are singletons. The sample consisted of PBMCs. These receptors originate from a woman aged 35 to 49 in good health and CMV-seronegative.

The chain links TRBV6-5 to TRBJ2-7; 7 bases fit TRBD1. This CDR3 has 14 residues. Germline assignment: CDR1 MNHEY and CDR2 SVGAGI. Trimming took 6 bases from V and 2 from J; bases not matched to a gene: 7. This CDR3 is CASRRGQAAYEQYF. CDR3 sequence (DNA): TGTGCCAGCAGGAGAGGACAGGCGGCCTACGAGCAGTACTTC.

This chain links TRBV5-4 with TRBJ1-5, with no clear D. Trimming removed 0 bases at V and 1 base at J, with 11 bases between. There are 16 residues in the CDR3. In germline, CDR1 is SGHNT, CDR2 YYREEE (reference sequence). The CDR3 loop is CASSLGGGSSNQPQHF. The CDR3 nucleotides read TGTGCCAGCAGCTTGGGTGGAGGGTCAAGCAATCAGCCCCAGCATTTT. Supplemented by reference TRBV5-4 and TRBJ1-5, the full variable domain reads ETGVTQSPTHLIKTRGQQVTLRCSSQSGHNTVSWYQQALGQGPQFIFQYYREEENGRGNFPPRFSGLQFPNYSSELNVNALELDDSALYLCASSLGGGSSNQPQHFGDGTRLSIL.